This record looks at one T cell receptor (beta chain) sequence and its context. This entry is derived from a study of T cells in Graves' hyperthyroidism and ophthalmopathy. Amplification of TCR beta CDR3 regions was performed using RNA transcripts as template. HTBI primers were used for first-round RT-PCR of the TCR CDR3. MiXCR was run by TCRdb on the multiplex PCR reads, yielding one entry per CDR3 protein. The sample includes around 720,000 distinct CDR3 sequences, around 40% of them seen just once. Trimming took 8 bases from V and 7 from J; bases not matched to a gene: 7. The CDR3 has 14 residues. Germline loops: CDR1 SGHTA, CDR2 FQGNSA.

Sequenced material: blood. This receptor was taken from a woman aged 35 to 49 with Graves' hyperthyroidism. The chain employs TRBV7-2 and TRBJ1-6; 8 nucleotides match TRBD1. The CDR3 region has the DNA TGTGCCAGCCTCCTCCGGACAGGGAATTCACCCCTCCACTTT. This sequence encodes CASLLRTGNSPLHF.